This TCR beta chain was sequenced during a study of cytomegalovirus exposure and HLA in healthy donors. The study, taken as a whole, reports: The records held CMV serostatus as the only immune exposure information.

Trimming pared 5 bases from V and 3 bases from J, leaving 17 bases between. The V gene's germline CDR1 is MDHEN and CDR2 SYDVKM. This CDR3 comprises 15 residues. There are a few counts of this clone. Its cognate antigen is unknown. The study ran its PCR with 60 Vbeta and 13 Jbeta primers. The protocol was immunoSEQ multiplex PCR, while the TCRdb copy is restricted to in-frame clones and leaves out a portion. The sample carries 100,000 to 150,000 clones, roughly 80% recorded once. The receptor comes from a man aged 25 to 40 in good health and CMV-seropositive. The sample was PBMCs. The gene calls are TRBV28 and TRBJ2-7; possible D gene TRBD2, 5 bases. The CDR3 DNA follows: TGTGCCAGCAGTCCCTTCCAATTCCGGGGCTACGAGCAGTACTTC. Protein sequence: CASSPFQFRGYEQYF.